This T cell receptor beta chain stems from a study of T-cell reconstitution after alpha-beta-depleted transplantation in children (dated by TCRdb to about 2016). Context from the whole study: Using TCR repertoire profiling, the study followed T-cell immune reconstitution in a quantitative way in children after TCRalphabeta/CD19-depleted allogeneic hematopoietic cell transplantation.

V trim: 4 bases; J trim: 3 bases; unmatched bases: 6. As encoded in the germline V gene, CDR1 is SGHTA while CDR2 is FQGNSA. Including cysteine and phenylalanine, the CDR3 has 15 amino acids. Just the 45-base CDR3 DNA is kept, in frame starting at base 1. Receptor amplification or capture employed PCR. TCRdb shows the sequencer as Illumina HiSeq 2500. TCR libraries were prepared with molecular barcoding, using unique molecular identifiers to normalize TCRbeta repertoire quantification. TCRdb trimmed public reads at Q25 via fastp, called clones via MiXCR and kept in-frame beta chains. Duplicate CDR3 protein sequences are folded into a single record with the most common DNA and genes. The sample contains about 690,000 distinct CDR3 sequences, 16% of them found a single time. 1.1% of the sample is taken by the ten largest. This clonotype has only a few counts. The specificity of this receptor is unknown. No base qualities exist here, and no much larger clone lies one base off it.

This chain is built from TRBV7-2 and TRBJ1-2; 9 central bases correspond to TRBD1. The sequence was collected from a human donor who donated a stem cell graft to a child with acute myeloid leukemia. The source material was PBMCs from the stem cell graft donor, sampled from the stem cell graft. In nucleotides, the sequence is TGTGCCAGCAGCTCGGGACAGGGAGGTGACTATGGCTACACCTTC. It translates to CASSSGQGGDYGYTF.